The 19 T cell receptor beta chains given below trace back to one sample, sequenced in a study of T cells in localized non-small cell lung cancer. Clones were read by immunoSEQ multiplex PCR, and TCRdb kept only the in-frame ones, dropping some. The table lists roughly 29,000 clones, roughly four fifths of them singletons, with around 5.3% in the top ten. The source was peripheral blood mononuclear cells, collected before any cancer treatment. These receptors were obtained from a man between 35 and 75 years old with stage III lung adenocarcinoma.

This clone was observed a single time. The rearrangement joins TRBV10-1 to TRBJ2-3; 7 nucleotides match TRBD1. Per germline, CDR1 WNHNN and CDR2 SYGVQD (reference sequence). The CDR3 covers 15 residues. V shed 6 bases and J 2 bases; nucleotides not matched to a gene: 8. The CDR3 loop reads CASSAGRGNTDTQYF. CDR3 DNA sequence: TGCGCCAGCAGCGCCGGCAGGGGGAACACAGATACGCAGTATTTT.

CDR3 residues: CASSRVSWQPQHF. CDR3 sequence (DNA): TGTGCCAGCAGTCGAGTCAGCTGGCAGCCCCAGCATTTT. J is TRBJ1-5 and V is TRBV28, with no clear D. V gave up 5 bases and J gave up 7 bases, with 12 bases separating them. Germline CDR1 is MDHEN and CDR2 is SYDVKM. This CDR3 has 13 amino acids. The entire variable domain, with the rest obtained from reference TRBV28 and TRBJ1-5, is as follows: DVKVTQSSRYLVKRTGEKVFLECVQDMDHENMFWYRQDPGLGLRLIYFSYDVKMKEKGDIPEGYSVSREKKERFSLILESASTNQTSMYLCASSRVSWQPQHFGDGTRLSIL.

The chain joins TRBV6-6 to TRBJ1-6; D may be TRBD1 (5 bases). The ends were cut back, 6 bases at V and 4 bases at J, with 10 bases in the middle. CDR3 length: 14 residues. The germline V gene encodes CDR1 MNHNY and CDR2 SVGAGI (reference sequence). CDR3 in amino acids: CASSRGVYNSPLHF. The CDR3 coding sequence is TGTGCCAGCAGCCGAGGGGTTTATAATTCACCCCTCCACTTT.

The chain uses TRBV6-1 and TRBJ1-5; D uncertain. Trimming cost V 7 bases and J 5 bases, with 12 bases left between them. The length of the CDR3 is 13 residues. CDR1 and CDR2 from the germline V gene are MNHNS and SASEGT. The CDR3 region has the DNA TGTGCCAGCAACGAGGTCCGCGATCAGCCCCAGCATTTT. The encoded protein is CASNEVRDQPQHF.

This chain joins TRBV28 and TRBJ2-6; no reliable D call. Trimming cost V 3 bases and J 4 bases, with 10 bases left between them. Germline V lookup: CDR1 MDHEN, CDR2 SYDVKM. CDR3 size: 15 residues. The CDR3 region is CASSLRAAGANVLTF. CDR3 sequence (DNA): TGTGCCAGCAGTTTGAGAGCTGCCGGGGCCAACGTCCTGACTTTC.

This clone was recorded once. The rearrangement links TRBV2 to TRBJ1-1; D possibly corresponds to TRBD1 (5 bases). Looked up from germline, CDR1 is SNHLY and CDR2 is FYNNEI. The CDR3 loop spans 14 amino acids. Trimming stripped 3 bases from V and 5 bases from J, with 13 bases between. DNA of the CDR3: TGTGCCAGCAGTGACCGGAGGGGTGGGACTGAAGCTTTCTTT. It specifies CASSDRRGGTEAFF.

The V call is TRBV6-1, the J call TRBJ2-2, with 8 bases lining up with TRBD1. CDR3 length: 13 amino acids. CDR1 MNHNS and CDR2 SASEGT come from the germline V gene. J lost 6 bases, V lost 5 bases, and 2 bases had no gene match. The CDR3 loop reads CASSNRGSGELFF. Written as DNA, the CDR3 is TGTGCCAGCAGTAACAGGGGGTCCGGGGAGCTGTTTTTT.

The chain joins TRBV30 to TRBJ1-3, with D perhaps matching TRBD1 (6 bases). The CDR3 loop spans 12 amino acids. Trimming cost V 5 bases and J 4 bases, with 9 bases left between them. Germline V CDR1 and CDR2: GTSNPN, SVGIG (reference sequence). The CDR3 DNA reads as TGTGCCTGGGAGCAGGGGGGAAACACCATATATTTT. Translation: CAWEQGGNTIYF.

This sequence joins TRBV29-1 and TRBJ2-1; 10 nucleotides line up with TRBD2. In germline, CDR1 is SQVTM, CDR2 ANQGSEA. The CDR3 is 16 residues long. The trim removed 7 bases at V and 2 bases at J, leaving 11 bases unmatched. Here the CDR3 reads CSGEGPAGGPYNEQFF. DNA of the CDR3: TGCAGCGGTGAGGGTCCAGCGGGAGGGCCCTACAATGAGCAGTTCTTC.

The J gene is TRBJ1-5, the V gene TRBV28, with D possibly matching TRBD1 (5 bases). Germline assignment: CDR1 MDHEN and CDR2 SYDVKM. The CDR3 length is 13 residues. The V gene lost 6 bases and the J gene lost 7 bases, with 13 bases spanning the gap. For the CDR3, the DNA is TGTGCCAGCAGCGGGGGGTCTCGACAGCCCCAGCATTTT. Residues: CASSGGSRQPQHF.

The V and J genes are TRBV28 and TRBJ1-2; D unresolved. The CDR3 covers 13 residues. Germline V gives CDR1 MDHEN, CDR2 SYDVKM. Trimming removed 5 bases from V and 0 bases from J, with 7 bases in between. CDR3 residues: CASSRTTNYGYTF. Here the CDR3 DNA reads TGTGCCAGCAGTCGTACTACTAACTATGGCTACACCTTC.

This chain uses TRBV4-1 with TRBJ1-5; D remains ambiguous. Between the trimmed V and J ends, which lost 0 bases and 5 bases, there was a span of 8 bases. CDR3 size: 14 residues. Germline V CDR1 and CDR2: MGHRA, YSYEKL. CDR3 coding DNA: TGCGCCAGCAGCCAAGAAAATGAGCATCAGCCCCAGCATTTT. Amino acid sequence: CASSQENEHQPQHF.

The chain joins TRBV28 to TRBJ2-3; either TRBD1 or TRBD2 may fit D (5 bases each). V lost 8 bases, J lost 4 bases, and 19 bases lay in between. Germline lookup yields CDR1 MDHEN and CDR2 SYDVKM. The CDR3 spans 15 residues. This chain's CDR3 is CASHASRGRADTQYF. The CDR3 coding sequence is TGTGCCAGCCATGCATCGAGGGGTAGGGCAGATACGCAGTATTTT.

The chain recombines TRBV28 with TRBJ1-4, with 7 bases fitting TRBD1. V was pared by 8 bases and J by 4 bases, with 4 bases of the junction left unmatched. The CDR3 covers 13 residues. Germline V lookup: CDR1 MDHEN, CDR2 SYDVKM. The CDR3 region has the DNA TGTGCCAGCTTGGGGACAGATAATGAAAAACTGTTTTTT. This translates into CASLGTDNEKLFF.

This clone was detected a few times. The chain employs TRBV6-1 and TRBJ2-5, with TRBD2 matching 11 bases. CDR1 MNHNS and CDR2 SASEGT come from the germline V gene. The CDR3 length is 13 residues. The trim removed 8 bases at V and 4 bases at J, leaving 3 bases unmatched. In nucleotides, the CDR3 is TGTGCCAGCGAAGGACTAGCGGGAGAGACCCAGTACTTC. Amino acids: CASEGLAGETQYF.

This clone came up a few times. The rearrangement links TRBV28 to TRBJ2-7; 7 nucleotides line up with TRBD1. V dropped 10 bases and J dropped 1; count of bases not matched to a gene: 7. Germline V CDR1 and CDR2: MDHEN, SYDVKM. This CDR3 contains 13 residues. CDR3 nucleotides: TGTGCCACCAAGCGACAGGGTTCCTACGAGCAGTACGTC. This codes for CATKRQGSYEQYV.

This clone was seen a single time. The chain employs TRBV9 and TRBJ2-7, with D perhaps matching TRBD1 or TRBD2 (5 bases each). V was trimmed by 1 base and J by 0 bases, leaving 14 bases between them. Germline values: CDR1 SGDLS, CDR2 YYNGEE. The CDR3 runs to 16 residues. For the CDR3, the DNA is TGTGCCAGCAGCGTACCTCCGGGACGGAACTCCTACGAGCAGTACTTC. This codes for CASSVPPGRNSYEQYF.

The chain joins TRBV7-3 to TRBJ1-1; D not resolved. In germline, CDR1 is SGHTA, CDR2 FQGTGA. This CDR3 region has 11 residues. The V end was cut by 5 bases, the J end by 7 bases, with 8 bases between. In nucleotides, the CDR3 is TGTGCCAGCAGCACAAAAATTGAAGCTTTCTTT. Translating gives CASSTKIEAFF.

The gene calls are TRBV6-5 and TRBJ2-7, with D perhaps matching TRBD1 or TRBD2 (5 bases each). The ends were cut back, 8 bases at V and 2 bases at J, with 13 bases in the middle. Germline loops: CDR1 MNHEY, CDR2 SVGAGI. The CDR3 is 13 residues long. This CDR3 is CASLWDLAYEQYF. The CDR3 nucleotides read TGTGCCAGCCTATGGGACCTTGCCTACGAGCAGTACTTC.